Listed below are T cell receptor beta chains from one sample, sequenced in a study of cytomegalovirus exposure and HLA in healthy donors. The table came from immunoSEQ multiplex PCR; TCRdb's copy has only in-frame clones and leaves some out. This repertoire shows approximately 150,000 clones, approximately 80% found once; its top ten account for 6.2%. Material for sequencing was PBMCs. These receptors were obtained from a woman aged 40-49 years in good health and CMV-seropositive. Each CDR3 is given with its conserved first and last residue. D genes are given only for firm matches. Size tells how often a clone was seen (once, few, many) or the class of an expanded clone, and some rows leave it out.

clone_size j_call d_call v_call cdr3_aa cdr3_nt
once TRBJ1-2 TRBD1 TRBV6-5 CATVTGDYGYTF TGTGCCACCGTGACAGGGGACTATGGCTACACCTTC
- TRBJ1-2 - TRBV7-9 CASSLNTYGYTF TGTGCCAGCAGCTTAAACACCTATGGCTACACCTTC
- TRBJ2-7 TRBD1 TRBV5-4 CASSLTGGREEQYF TGTGCCAGCAGCTTAACAGGGGGTAGGGAAGAGCAGTACTTC
- TRBJ1-5 TRBD1 TRBV7-8 CASRPQGVEQPQHF TGTGCCAGCAGGCCGCAGGGGGTGGAGCAGCCCCAGCATTTT
- TRBJ2-5 - TRBV7-6 CASSSQLVAFAETQYF TGTGCCAGCAGCTCCCAATTAGTAGCGTTCGCGGAGACCCAGTACTTC
- TRBJ1-2 - TRBV7-9 CASSFSGSYYGYTF TGTGCCAGCAGCTTTTCAGGCAGTTACTATGGCTACACCTTC
- TRBJ2-7 TRBD2 TRBV6-5 CASSGRGASYEQYF TGTGCCAGCAGTGGGCGGGGGGCCTCCTACGAGCAGTACTTC
- TRBJ2-3 TRBD2 TRBV2 CASRKGLARSGDTQYF TGTGCTAGCAGGAAGGGACTAGCGAGATCAGGAGATACGCAGTATTTT
few TRBJ1-5 - TRBV12-5 CASGKEEGQPQHF TGTGCTAGTGGGAAGGAGGAGGGACAGCCCCAGCATTTT
- TRBJ1-4 - TRBV14 CASSQAQGLSTNEKLFF TGTGCCAGCAGCCAAGCCCAGGGGCTGTCAACTAATGAAAAACTGTTTTTT
- TRBJ2-5 - TRBV28 CASSWQGGETQYF TGTGCCAGCAGTTGGCAGGGAGGAGAGACCCAGTACTTC
- TRBJ2-3 - TRBV27 CASSFTGVGDTQYF TGTGCCAGCAGTTTTACGGGAGTGGGAGATACGCAGTATTTT
- TRBJ2-7 - TRBV11-2 CASSPGPGSGYEQYF TGTGCCAGCAGCCCCGGTCCCGGGAGCGGGTACGAGCAGTACTTC
few TRBJ1-2 - TRBV12-5 CASGLVRQVDGYTF TGTGCTAGTGGTTTGGTACGACAGGTAGATGGCTACACCTTC
- TRBJ2-1 TRBD2 TRBV6-4 CATPSGARGSFNEQFF TGTGCCACCCCCTCTGGAGCGCGCGGGAGTTTCAATGAGCAGTTCTTC
many TRBJ1-1 - TRBV11-2 CASSSPSGGRNTEAFF TGTGCCAGCAGCTCCCCCTCGGGGGGCCGGAACACTGAAGCTTTCTTT
- TRBJ1-1 TRBD1 TRBV11-2 CASSWGAGGGIPEAFF TGTGCCAGCAGCTGGGGGGCAGGGGGCGGAATCCCTGAAGCTTTCTTT
- TRBJ2-1 TRBD2 TRBV29-1 CSDRTSGRNEQFF TGCAGCGATAGGACTAGCGGGAGGAATGAGCAGTTCTTC
- TRBJ2-2 TRBD1 TRBV2 CASSHRGRTGELFF TGTGCCAGCAGCCACAGGGGGCGCACCGGGGAGCTGTTTTTT
- TRBJ2-3 TRBD1 TRBV18 CASSPRDSATGDTQYF TGTGCCAGCTCACCCCGGGATAGCGCGACAGGGGATACGCAGTATTTT
- TRBJ2-7 TRBD1 TRBV28 CASSFTPGQAPRSYEQYF TGTGCCAGCAGTTTTACTCCTGGACAGGCGCCCCGGTCCTACGAGCAGTACTTC
- TRBJ2-1 - TRBV10-2 CASSESRGNEQFF TGCGCCAGCAGTGAGTCTAGAGGCAATGAGCAGTTCTTC
few TRBJ2-1 - TRBV5-6 CASSSAWGLNEQFF TGTGCCAGCAGCTCCGCATGGGGCCTCAATGAGCAGTTCTTC
- TRBJ2-1 TRBD1 TRBV5-4 CASSSTGTETYNEQFF TGTGCCAGCAGCTCCACCGGGACAGAGACCTACAATGAGCAGTTCTTC
- TRBJ1-6 - TRBV5-6 CASRDTGSSYNSPLHF TGTGCCAGCAGGGATACAGGGAGCTCCTATAATTCACCCCTCCACTTT
- TRBJ1-5 TRBD1 TRBV19 CASSTQGIQPQHF TGTGCCAGTAGTACACAGGGGATTCAGCCCCAGCATTTT
- TRBJ1-1 TRBD1 TRBV7-2 CASSQGAGLAAFF TGTGCCAGCAGCCAGGGGGCAGGCCTGGCAGCTTTCTTT
- TRBJ2-7 TRBD1 TRBV6-6 CASTPGQGKYEQYF TGTGCCAGCACTCCGGGACAGGGCAAGTACGAGCAGTACTTC
- TRBJ1-1 - TRBV13 CASSTGILNKAFF TGTGCCAGCAGCACAGGGATTCTAAATAAAGCTTTCTTT
- TRBJ1-1 TRBD1 TRBV5-8 CASNRDRGAVNTEAFF TGTGCCAGCAACCGGGACAGGGGTGCGGTGAACACTGAAGCTTTCTTT
few TRBJ1-5 TRBD1 TRBV30 CAWSSTGAYYSNQPQHF TGTGCCTGGAGTTCGACAGGGGCTTACTATAGCAATCAGCCCCAGCATTTT
- TRBJ1-5 - TRBV18 CASSAQGDKRQPQHF TGTGCCAGCTCAGCACAGGGAGATAAGCGGCAGCCCCAGCATTTT
- TRBJ2-1 TRBD2 TRBV10-3 CAISESGLATRPEQFF TGTGCCATCAGTGAGTCGGGACTAGCCACAAGACCTGAGCAGTTCTTC
- TRBJ2-7 TRBD2 TRBV7-2 CASSSWTSGNNEQYF TGTGCCAGCAGCTCGTGGACTAGCGGGAATAACGAGCAGTACTTC
- TRBJ2-5 - TRBV28 CASSSSGRETQYF TGTGCCAGCAGTTCCTCAGGGAGGGAGACCCAGTACTTC
- TRBJ1-6 - TRBV25-1 CASSRSGVTVSPLHF TGTGCCAGCAGTCGATCGGGGGTAACTGTTTCACCCCTCCACTTT
once TRBJ2-1 TRBD2 TRBV18 CASSLRESDNEQFF TGTGCCAGCTCATTGCGGGAGTCTGACAATGAGCAGTTCTTC
- TRBJ2-7 TRBD2 TRBV6-5 CASSYGGTSASYEQYF TGTGCCAGCAGTTACGGTGGGACTAGCGCGTCCTACGAGCAGTACTTC
- TRBJ1-2 TRBD1 TRBV19 CASNRGQGMSYGYTF TGTGCCAGTAACAGGGGACAGGGGATGAGCTATGGCTACACCTTC
- TRBJ2-3 TRBD2 TRBV11-2 CASTPGGGQYF TGTGCCAGCACCCCGGGGGGAGGGCAGTATTTT
- TRBJ2-7 TRBD1 TRBV11-2 CASSLGGRGQPYEQYF TGTGCCAGCAGCTTAGGGGGTCGGGGACAGCCCTACGAGCAGTACTTC
- TRBJ2-7 TRBD1 TRBV11-3 CASSWTGTWDEQYF TGTGCCAGCAGCTGGACAGGGACCTGGGACGAGCAGTACTTC
once TRBJ2-4 TRBD2 TRBV5-1 CASSLDRGGFNIQYF TGCGCCAGCAGCCTGGACCGGGGGGGGTTTAACATTCAGTACTTC
- TRBJ2-7 TRBD1 TRBV6-1 CASSDRGRTYEQYF TGTGCCAGTTCGGACAGGGGGCGAACCTACGAGCAGTACTTC
few TRBJ2-7 TRBD2 TRBV19 CASSIRGTSGGVRDEQYF TGTGCCAGTAGTATCCGGGGGACTAGCGGAGGGGTCAGAGACGAGCAGTACTTC
few TRBJ2-2 TRBD2 TRBV19 CASNTPSGSVTGELFF TGTGCCAGTAATACACCTAGCGGGAGTGTCACCGGGGAGCTGTTTTTT
- TRBJ2-1 TRBD2 TRBV5-1 CASSSPRSTSGANEQFF TGCGCCAGCAGCTCCCCCAGGTCCACTAGCGGGGCGAATGAGCAGTTCTTC
- TRBJ2-7 - TRBV6-1 CASREGTDYEQYF TGTGCCAGCAGAGAGGGAACGGACTACGAGCAGTACTTC